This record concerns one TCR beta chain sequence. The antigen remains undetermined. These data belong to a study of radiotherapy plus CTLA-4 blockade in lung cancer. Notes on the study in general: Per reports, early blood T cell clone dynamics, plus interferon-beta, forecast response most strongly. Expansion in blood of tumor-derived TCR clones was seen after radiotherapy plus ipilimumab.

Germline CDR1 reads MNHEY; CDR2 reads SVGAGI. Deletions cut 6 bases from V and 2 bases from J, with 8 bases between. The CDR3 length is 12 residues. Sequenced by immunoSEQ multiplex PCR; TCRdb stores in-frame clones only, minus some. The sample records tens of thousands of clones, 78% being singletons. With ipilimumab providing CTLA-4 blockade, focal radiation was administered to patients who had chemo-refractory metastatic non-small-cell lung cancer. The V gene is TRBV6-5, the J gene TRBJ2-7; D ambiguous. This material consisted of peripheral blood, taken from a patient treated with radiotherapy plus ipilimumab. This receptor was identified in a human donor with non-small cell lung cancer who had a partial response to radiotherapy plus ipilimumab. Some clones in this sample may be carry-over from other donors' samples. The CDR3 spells CASSHRAYEQYF. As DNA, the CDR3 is TGTGCCAGCAGCCATCGGGCCTACGAGCAGTACTTC.